Included here is one T cell receptor beta chain sequence, with context. This clonotype was found a few times. Its antigen has not been determined. No qualities accompany the bases; no much larger clone lies one base away. The sample belongs to a study of blood T cells in healthy people across ages (dated by TCRdb to about 2015). Regarding the study in general: In model experiments, template switching captured about one uniquely barcoded TCR beta cDNA molecule for every two T cells. To avoid experimental bias, donors of different ages were spread randomly across the sequencing lanes. To track age-related changes in TCR beta repertoire diversity, the study relied on deep sequencing normalized with unique cDNA molecular identifiers. For two donors (one aged 18 to 30 and one aged 80 or older), the study analyzed two additional independent replicas of 1 million unique cDNA reads from the same blood draw. Donors were grouped into four age groups: young (average 16 years), middle-aged (over 35), aged (roughly 67) and long-lived (around 80). The study at large found these results: The percentage of naive T cells measured by flow cytometry correlated strongly with observed TCR beta diversity. Estimates of total diversity based on one million sequenced T cells were regarded as lower bounds and as underestimates. Compared with the aged group, more naive CD4+ T cells, fewer expanded clones and increased TCR diversity were shown by the long-lived group, suggesting age selection. As age increased, observed TCR beta diversity per million T cells dropped in a roughly linear way, and a significant reduction was already evident by age about 36. Conclusive comparison of naive and antigen-experienced compartments was prevented by the profiling of bulk unsorted PBMCs. Donor CMV infection status was unknown, potentially confounding age-related changes in expanded clonotypes.

Systemically healthy Caucasian individuals from Russia, about 38 in total and aged about 6 to 90 years, were included as donors. Each donor gave ten milliliters of peripheral blood, drawn into EDTA-treated Vacutainer tubes. Ficoll-Paque density-gradient centrifugation was used to isolate PBMCs, with at least 7 million per sample. Total RNA was extracted from PBMCs with Trizol reagent, with at least 6 micrograms obtained per sample. For every donor, flow cytometry on a PBMC aliquot measured the percentage of naive CD45RAhigh/CD27high T cells. The junction shows trimming of 4 bases on V and 0 bases on J, plus 7 bases between the germline ends. Via the germline V gene (reference sequence), CDR1 is MNHEY and CDR2 SMNVEV. The cysteine opens and the phenylalanine closes a CDR3 of 13 amino acids. CDR3 DNA only is kept here, 39 bases in frame from base 1. The library was made by 5' RACE. Instrument used: Illumina HiSeq 2500. A second PCR of about 6 to 11 cycles was run with a J-beta primer mix and a sample-barcoded 5' primer. A unique molecular identifier was introduced onto each TCR beta cDNA molecule by a template-switch 5' adaptor carrying 12 random nucleotides. Each sample yielded at least 3 million CDR3-containing paired-end reads. All of the RNA was converted into first-strand cDNA using the Mint cDNA synthesis kit, with a TRBC-specific oligonucleotide serving as the primer. Following uracil-DNA glycosylase treatment, a first 18-cycle PCR with universal primers M1SS and BC2_uni_R was performed on all cDNA. In the original analysis: For normalization, 1 million high-quality reads were randomly selected from each sample, with every read carrying a distinct molecular identifier. Instead of being binned into consensus sequences, reads that shared molecular identifiers were thrown out. CDR3 identification, clonotype clustering and error correction used MiTCR with a Q25 quality threshold and the strictest error-elimination algorithm. A nonparametric unseen species model using Euler transformation provided a lower-bound estimate of total TCR beta diversity. TCRdb applied fastp at Q25 and MiXCR to the public reads, then kept only in-frame beta chains. Each entry is one CDR3 protein sequence, shown with its most common DNA and genes. The V and J calls and clone size come from TCRdb's table, not from the authors' own analysis. Counted in this sample were roughly 900,000 distinct CDR3 sequences; roughly 48% of them appeared once. The ten largest clones add up to roughly an eighth of the sample.

The receptor was derived from a man aged 30 to 39 in good health. Here the chain combines TRBV27 and TRBJ2-7, with no D gene named confidently. The sample comprised blood. The sequenced DNA: TGTGCCAGCAGTTCCTTCAGCTCCTACGAGCAGTACTTC. This gives the protein CASSSFSSYEQYF.